Below, 30 T cell receptor beta chains from the same sample are listed, as sequenced in a study of vaccination effects on CD4 cells after COVID-19. Measured with immunoSEQ multiplex PCR; TCRdb has only the in-frame clones, and not every one. The data contain about 73,000 clones, around 70% of them singletons. Scientists isolated CD4+ T cells after a roughly ten-day culture period ended. Participants were given two doses of BNT162b2 or mRNA-1273 vaccine. No antigen has been identified for these receptors. The sample in question was CD4+ T cells from PBMCs cultured without peptide, obtained after COVID-19 vaccination. The source is a human donor who received a COVID-19 vaccine.

This clone was observed once. The gene calls are TRBV21-1 and TRBJ2-7; TRBD1 is the table's D call, not checked against the DNA. TRBV21-1 corresponds to a pseudogene. This CDR3 comprises 16 residues. The CDR3 sequence is CASSKVGQGRLWEQYV. The CDR3 region has the DNA TGTGCCAGCAGCAAAGTAGGTCAGGGTCGGCTATGGGAGCAGTACGTC.

The chain links TRBV6-2 or TRBV6-3 to TRBJ2-6; D is possibly TRBD1 (6 bases). Germline assignment: CDR1 MNHEY and CDR2 SVGEGT. The CDR3 totals 16 residues. V dropped 4 bases and J dropped 1 base, with 11 bases sitting between them. The CDR3 spells CASSSNRVSGANVLTF. The CDR3 DNA follows: TGTGCCAGCAGTTCAAACAGGGTTTCTGGGGCCAACGTCCTGACTTTC.

The chain carries TRBV5-3 and TRBJ2-7, with D perhaps TRBD2 (6 bases). TRBV5-3 is reported as an ORF; its role is uncertain. The CDR3 extends over 16 amino acids. V gave up 2 bases and J gave up 2 bases, with 17 bases separating them. CDR3 bases: TGTGCCAGAAGCTTCTTTTCTCGGGACTGTCCCTACGAGCAGTACGTC. It encodes CARSFFSRDCPYEQYV.

Here the CDR3 reads CASSLSRSQGGSPLHF. Written as DNA, the CDR3 is TGTGCCAGCAGCTTAAGTCGGTCACAGGGCGGCTCACCCCTCCACTTT. This rearrangement joins TRBV7-2 to TRBJ1-6, with a tentative D call TRBD1 (6 bases). Per the germline V gene, CDR1 is SGHTA and CDR2 is FQGNSA. The CDR3 spans 16 residues. With 2 bases removed from V and 10 bases from J, the gap between germline ends came to 18 bases.

This chain links TRBV6-2 or TRBV6-3 with TRBJ2-7; 9 bases line up with TRBD2. Unmatched junction bases numbered 4, after V lost 6 bases and J lost 1 base. The CDR3 is made up of 14 amino acids. Per the germline V gene, CDR1 is MNHEY and CDR2 is SVGEGT. This chain's CDR3 is CASSQLAGSYEQYV. The CDR3 bases are TGTGCCAGCAGCCAGCTAGCGGGGTCCTACGAGCAGTACGTC.

The chain is built from TRBV10-3 and TRBJ1-2, with D unclear. V lost 0 bases, J lost 9 bases, and 17 bases lay in between. CDR3 size: 15 residues. Germline V gene lookup returns CDR1 ENHRY and CDR2 SYGVKD. The CDR3 region has the DNA TGTGCCATCAGTGAGTCTCTGAGTGATTCTATGAGCTACACCTTC. Translation: CAISESLSDSMSYTF.

This clone was found once. Here the CDR3 DNA reads TGTGCCAGTAGTATCAACAAGGATACGCAGTATTTT. Its protein product is CASSINKDTQYF. This rearrangement joins TRBV19 to TRBJ2-3; D remains ambiguous. Trimming left V 3 bases short and J 6 bases short, with 7 bases between. The CDR3 spans 12 residues. Germline V CDR1 and CDR2: LNHDA, SQIVND (reference sequence).

V usage is TRBV3-1 (or the pseudogene TRBV3-2) and J usage is TRBJ1-2, with D unclear. V was pared by 6 bases and J by 8 bases, with 16 bases between. The germline gives CDR1 LGHDT, CDR2 YNNKEL (reference sequence). The CDR3 has 13 amino acids. In DNA, the CDR3 is TGTGCCAGCAGACCGGGGAGAGGCGGGGGCTACACCTTC. This codes for CASRPGRGGGYTF.

This clone was detected only a few times. The chain is built from TRBV7-9 and TRBJ1-1; maybe TRBD1 (5 bases). Trimming took off 1 base at V and 5 bases at J, with 11 bases between the two ends. The CDR3 contains 14 residues. Germline V CDR1 and CDR2: SEHNR, FQNEAQ (reference sequence). CDR3: CASSLVVWGTEAFF. The DNA of the CDR3 is TGTGCCAGCAGCTTAGTGGTTTGGGGGACTGAAGCTTTCTTT.

J is TRBJ1-1 and V is TRBV7-3, with TRBD1 matching 8 bases. The CDR3 consists of 15 residues. J was trimmed by 5 bases and V by 5 bases; bases with no gene match: 10. Germline CDR1 SGHTA, CDR2 FQGTGA. The DNA for the CDR3 is TGTGCCAGCAGCCTCGGGACAGGTGGGGGAACTGAAGCTTTCTTT. It yields the protein CASSLGTGGGTEAFF.

The count of this clone is one. The CDR3 DNA sequence: TGTGCCAGCAGTTACGAAGTGAGTAACGCCAAAAACATTCAGTACTTC. It yields the protein CASSYEVSNAKNIQYF. The chain carries TRBV6-2 or TRBV6-3 and TRBJ2-4; D gene ambiguous. Per germline, CDR1 MNHEY and CDR2 SVGEGT. The CDR3 consists of 16 residues. The V end lost 2 bases, the J end lost 1 base, and 12 bases lay between the germline ends.

The chain uses TRBV7-2 and TRBJ2-7; D might be TRBD1 (5 bases). The V end was cut by 5 bases, the J end by 0 bases, with 11 bases between. There are 14 residues in the CDR3. Germline V lookup: CDR1 SGHTA, CDR2 FQGNSA. The CDR3 here is CASSRQQGSYEQYV. CDR3 DNA: TGTGCCAGCAGCCGTCAGCAGGGCTCCTACGAGCAGTACGTC.

The chain is built from TRBV12-5 and TRBJ2-7; 7 bases are a match to TRBD2. There are 17 residues in the CDR3. Germline CDR1 is LGHNT and CDR2 is FRNRAP. The J segment lost 3 bases and the V segment lost 1 base, leaving 12 bases of the junction unmatched. The CDR3, as DNA: TGTGCTAGTGGTTTGGGGATCCCGACTAGCTCTATCTACGAGCAGTACGTC. It codes for CASGLGIPTSSIYEQYV.

This clone was seen repeatedly, ten times or more. The rearrangement joins TRBV18 to TRBJ1-6; D not resolved. The CDR3 extends over 13 amino acids. Germline V CDR1 and CDR2: KGHSH, LQKENI. The ends were cut back, 3 bases at V and 6 bases at J, with 6 bases in the middle. CDR3: CASSPDANSPLHF. The CDR3 DNA follows: TGTGCCAGCTCACCGGATGCTAATTCACCCCTCCACTTT. Combining the CDR3 with reference TRBV18 and TRBJ1-6 gives the whole variable domain NAGVMQNPRHLVRRRGQEARLRCSPMKGHSHVYWYRQLPEEGLKFMVYLQKENIIDESGMPKERFSAEFPKEGPSILRIQQVVRGDSAAYFCASSPDANSPLHFGNGTRLTVT.

V gene TRBV19 combines with J gene TRBJ1-1, with TRBD1 identical over 7 bases. The ends lost 4 bases at V and 6 bases at J; junction bases unmatched: 11. CDR1 is LNHDA, CDR2 SQIVND, per germline (reference sequence). The CDR3 loop spans 15 amino acids. The CDR3 sequence is CASSTLGQQASEAFF. The CDR3 DNA reads TGTGCCAGTAGTACGTTGGGACAGCAGGCGTCTGAAGCTTTCTTT.

The V and J genes are TRBV19 and TRBJ1-6, with D possibly TRBD1 on 5 matching bases. The germline V and J ends were trimmed by 10 bases and 8 bases, with 15 bases remaining between them. Germline loops: CDR1 LNHDA, CDR2 SQIVND (reference sequence). The CDR3 runs to 13 residues. CDR3 region: CATAEGIDSPLHF. In DNA form, the CDR3 reads TGTGCCACCGCGGAGGGGATAGATTCACCCCTCCACTTT.

This rearrangement joins TRBV6-2 or TRBV6-3 to TRBJ2-3; D is perhaps TRBD1 or TRBD2 (5 bases each). Germline-derived CDR1 and CDR2 are MNHEY and SVGEGT. Trimming pared 0 bases from V and 9 bases from J, leaving 19 bases between. The CDR3 has 16 residues. The CDR3 DNA follows: TGTGCCAGCAGTTACTCCCGGGACGCGTTAAGGATAACGCAGTATTTT. This encodes CASSYSRDALRITQYF.

This clone was seen only once. The rearrangement links TRBV10-3 to TRBJ2-3; D is undetermined. The V gene's germline CDR1 is ENHRY and CDR2 SYGVKD. V lost 6 bases and J lost 0, with 10 bases in between. This CDR3 spans 14 amino acids. The CDR3 here is CAIRGETSTDTQYF. The CDR3 DNA is TGTGCCATCAGGGGCGAAACAAGCACAGATACGCAGTATTTT.

The V gene is TRBV10-1, the J gene TRBJ2-3; perhaps TRBD2 as D (6 bases). The CDR3 contains 12 residues. Trimming removed 10 bases at V and 2 bases at J, with 10 bases between. CDR1 WNHNN and CDR2 SYGVQD come from the germline V gene (reference sequence). The CDR3 coding sequence is TGCGCCACTCGGAGGGACACAGATACGCAGTATTTT. It translates to CATRRDTDTQYF.

The CDR3 nucleotides read TGCGCCAGCAGCGCCTCGACAGGGGGCAAAGAAAAACTGTTTTTT. It is translated as CASSASTGGKEKLFF. The chain carries TRBV4-3 and TRBJ1-4, with 10 bases fitting TRBD1. V lost 5 bases, J lost 8 bases, and 8 bases stayed unmatched. Germline CDR1 reads LGHNA; CDR2 reads YSLEER. This CDR3 has 15 residues.

The count of this clone is one. Here the CDR3 reads CASSLGGVDTGELFF. The CDR3 nucleotides read TGTGCCAGCAGCTTAGGAGGGGTAGACACCGGGGAGCTGTTTTTT. V gene TRBV7-8 combines with J gene TRBJ2-2; the D gene could be TRBD1 or TRBD2 (5 bases each). The V end was cut by 1 base, the J end by 3 bases, with 9 bases between. In germline, CDR1 is SGHVS, CDR2 FQNEAQ. The CDR3 extends over 15 amino acids.

This clone has a handful of counts. CDR3 bases: TGCGCCAGCAGCAGGGACAGGGCACGGACTGAAGCTTTCTTT. Translated: CASSRDRARTEAFF. The genes are TRBV5-1 and TRBJ1-1; 9 bases are a match to TRBD1. The V gene's germline CDR1 is SGHRS and CDR2 YFSETQ. The CDR3 totals 14 residues. J was trimmed by 5 bases and V by 4 bases; bases with no gene match: 6.

V usage is TRBV6-1 and J usage is TRBJ1-2, with TRBD1 matching 9 bases. V gave up 3 bases and J gave up 4 bases; unmatched junction bases: 3. The germline CDR1 and CDR2 sequences are MNHNS and SASEGT. The CDR3 is made up of 14 amino acids. The CDR3 spells CASSDTGGSYGYTF. CDR3 in DNA: TGTGCCAGCAGTGATACAGGGGGCAGCTATGGCTACACCTTC.

This CDR3 reads CASSEIFGTANTEAFF. The CDR3 region has the DNA TGTGCCAGCAGTGAAATTTTCGGGACGGCGAACACTGAAGCTTTCTTT. The genes are TRBV6-1 and TRBJ1-1, with D possibly matching TRBD1 (5 bases). V dropped 2 bases and J dropped 1 base, with 14 bases sitting between them. The germline CDR1 and CDR2 sequences are MNHNS and SASEGT. The CDR3 runs 16 residues.

The chain is built from TRBV6-2 or TRBV6-3 and TRBJ1-5; a weak D match, TRBD1 (5 bases). This CDR3 is 14 amino acids long. Germline CDR1 and CDR2: MNHEY and SVGEGT. The V end lost 3 bases, the J end lost 6 bases, and 12 bases lay between the germline ends. The CDR3 is CASSYSGGGQPQHF. CDR3 nucleotides: TGTGCCAGCAGTTATTCGGGGGGGGGTCAGCCCCAGCATTTT.

The V call is TRBV18, the J call TRBJ2-7; possibly TRBD1 or TRBD2 for D (5 bases each). The V gene lost 6 bases and the J gene lost 0 bases, with 15 bases spanning the gap. Germline V lookup: CDR1 KGHSH, CDR2 LQKENI. The CDR3 consists of 15 residues. CDR3 sequence reads: CASSQGTESSYEQYV. In DNA form, the CDR3 reads TGTGCCAGCTCCCAAGGGACGGAAAGCTCCTACGAGCAGTACGTC.

The rearrangement uses TRBV6-5 and TRBJ2-7; the D is unclear. This CDR3 contains 15 residues. Germline assignment: CDR1 MNHEY and CDR2 SVGAGI. Deletions cut 6 bases from V and 0 bases from J, with 15 bases between. The CDR3 loop is CASRADPLSSYEQYV. In DNA form, the CDR3 reads TGTGCCAGCAGGGCCGACCCCCTGAGCTCCTACGAGCAGTACGTC.

The chain employs TRBV7-2 and TRBJ2-5; 11 positions match TRBD1. Losses at the gene ends were 5 bases for V and 4 bases for J; bases not matched to a gene: 6. The CDR3 covers 15 residues. The V gene's germline CDR1 is SGHTA and CDR2 FQGNSA. CDR3 sequence (DNA): TGTGCCAGCAGCCCAGGAGGGACAGGGGGAGAGACCCAGTACTTC. Its translation is CASSPGGTGGETQYF.

The V and J genes are TRBV20-1 and TRBJ2-3; D uncertain. Trimming left V 3 bases short and J 2 bases short, with 9 bases between. CDR1 and CDR2 (germline): DFQATT, SNEGSKA (reference sequence). This CDR3 region has 13 residues. The CDR3 nucleotides are TGCAGTGCTAGTCAAGAAATCACAGATACGCAGTATTTT. It codes for CSASQEITDTQYF.

The V and J genes are TRBV6-5 and TRBJ1-4; D not resolved. Germline CDR1 and CDR2: MNHEY and SVGAGI. The CDR3 is 13 residues long. Trimming left V 8 bases short and J 0 bases short, with 7 bases between. CDR3 protein: CASRKPTNEKLFF. CDR3 sequence (DNA): TGTGCCAGCCGTAAACCAACTAATGAAAAACTGTTTTTT.